This note documents a single T cell receptor (beta chain) sequence. The target antigen is unknown. The sample comes from a study of naive and memory T cell subsets. An equimolar mix of two oligonucleotides served as the beta constant-region primer for TRBC1 and TRBC2. TCRdb redid the calling of the UMI-ligation and nested PCR reads with MiXCR, one entry per CDR3 protein. Of 130,000 to 150,000 distinct CDR3 sequences listed, over 15% were seen once; the top ten hold about 0.14%. Findings of the study overall: TCR counts from RNA may reflect activation-linked expression changes.

Separate alpha and beta amplification began at the second PCR step. This CDR3 is built from 13 residues. Trimming stripped 6 bases from V and 7 bases from J, with 13 bases between. The genes are TRBV12-3 or TRBV12-4 and TRBJ1-5, with D perhaps TRBD1 (6 bases). The clonotype originates from a human donor in good health. Sequencing used naive CD4+ T cells from blood. CDR3 residues: CASSSGGRQPQHF. DNA for the CDR3: TGTGCCAGCAGCAGCGGGGGCCGACAGCCCCAGCATTTT.